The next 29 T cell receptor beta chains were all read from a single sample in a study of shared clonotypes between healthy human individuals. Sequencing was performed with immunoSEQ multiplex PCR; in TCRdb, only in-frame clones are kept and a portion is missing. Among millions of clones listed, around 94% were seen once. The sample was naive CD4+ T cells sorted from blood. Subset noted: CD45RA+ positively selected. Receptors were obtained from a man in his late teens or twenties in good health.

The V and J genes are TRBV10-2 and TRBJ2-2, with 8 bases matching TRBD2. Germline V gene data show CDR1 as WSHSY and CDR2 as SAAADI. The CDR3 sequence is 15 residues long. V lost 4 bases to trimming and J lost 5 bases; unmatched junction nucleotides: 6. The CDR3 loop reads CASSGRAGGTGELFF. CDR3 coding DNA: TGCGCCAGCAGTGGCAGGGCGGGAGGAACCGGGGAGCTGTTTTTT.

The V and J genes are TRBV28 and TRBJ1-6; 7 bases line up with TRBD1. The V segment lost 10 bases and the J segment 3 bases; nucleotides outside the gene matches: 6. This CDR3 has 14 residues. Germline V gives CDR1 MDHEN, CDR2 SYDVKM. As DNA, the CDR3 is TGTGCCACACTGAGGGACAGCTATAATTCACCCCTCCACTTT. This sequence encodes CATLRDSYNSPLHF.

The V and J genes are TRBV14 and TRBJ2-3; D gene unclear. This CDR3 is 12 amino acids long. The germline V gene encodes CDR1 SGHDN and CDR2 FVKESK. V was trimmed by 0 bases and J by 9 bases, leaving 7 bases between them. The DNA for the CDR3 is TGTGCCAGCAGCCAAGATTCCGCAACGCAGTATTTT. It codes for CASSQDSATQYF.

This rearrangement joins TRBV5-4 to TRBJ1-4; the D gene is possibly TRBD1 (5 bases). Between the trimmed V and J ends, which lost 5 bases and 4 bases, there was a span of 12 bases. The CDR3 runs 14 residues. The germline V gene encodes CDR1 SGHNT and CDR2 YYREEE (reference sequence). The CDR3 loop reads CASRFGTDNEKLFF. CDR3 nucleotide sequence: TGTGCCAGCAGGTTCGGGACGGATAATGAAAAACTGTTTTTT. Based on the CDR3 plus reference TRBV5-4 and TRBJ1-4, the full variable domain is ETGVTQSPTHLIKTRGQQVTLRCSSQSGHNTVSWYQQALGQGPQFIFQYYREEENGRGNFPPRFSGLQFPNYSSELNVNALELDDSALYLCASRFGTDNEKLFFGSGTQLSVL.

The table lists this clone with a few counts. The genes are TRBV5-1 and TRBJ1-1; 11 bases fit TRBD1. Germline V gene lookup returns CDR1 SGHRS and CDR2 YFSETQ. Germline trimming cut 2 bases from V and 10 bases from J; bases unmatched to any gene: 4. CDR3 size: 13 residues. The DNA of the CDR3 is TGCGCCAGCAGCTTAACCGGGACAGGGGGAGCTTTCTTT. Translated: CASSLTGTGGAFF.

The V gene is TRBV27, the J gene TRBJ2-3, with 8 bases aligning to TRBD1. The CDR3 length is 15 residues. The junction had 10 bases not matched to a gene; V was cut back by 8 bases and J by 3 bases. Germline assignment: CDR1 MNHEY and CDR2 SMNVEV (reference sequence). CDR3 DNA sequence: TGTGCCAGCGGCGACAGGGGTTTGGGAACAGATACGCAGTATTTT. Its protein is CASGDRGLGTDTQYF.

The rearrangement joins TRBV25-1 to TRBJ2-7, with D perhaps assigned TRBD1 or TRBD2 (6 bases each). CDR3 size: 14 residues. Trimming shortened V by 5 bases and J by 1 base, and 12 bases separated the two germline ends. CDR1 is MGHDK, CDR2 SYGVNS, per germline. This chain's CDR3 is CASSLGGTSYEQYF. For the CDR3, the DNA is TGTGCCAGCAGTTTGGGGGGCACGTCCTACGAGCAGTACTTC.

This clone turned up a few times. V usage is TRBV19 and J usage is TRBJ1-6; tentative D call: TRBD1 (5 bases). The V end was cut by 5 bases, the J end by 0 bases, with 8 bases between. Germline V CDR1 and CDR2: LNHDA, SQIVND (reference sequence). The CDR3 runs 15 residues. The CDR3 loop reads CASSWGSSYNSPLHF. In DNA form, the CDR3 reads TGTGCCAGTAGTTGGGGGAGCTCCTATAATTCACCCCTCCACTTT.

The CDR3 loop reads CTSSQDHFSNQPQHF. CDR3 sequence (DNA): TGCACCAGCAGCCAAGATCATTTTAGCAATCAGCCCCAGCATTTT. The rearrangement uses TRBV1 and TRBJ1-5; the table calls TRBD1, which could not be checked here. TRBV1 is given as a pseudogene. This CDR3 region has 15 residues.

CDR3 nucleotides: TGTGCCAGCAGCTTAGAGAGACAGTTCACCGGGGAGCTGTTTTTT. Its translation: CASSLERQFTGELFF. The V call is TRBV7-9, the J call TRBJ2-2; tentatively, D is TRBD1 (5 bases). Trimming cost V 1 base and J 4 bases, with 10 bases left between them. The length of the CDR3 is 15 residues. Germline CDR1 is SEHNR and CDR2 is FQNEAQ (reference sequence). Using reference TRBV7-9 and TRBJ2-2 for the parts outside the CDR3, the full variable domain is DTGVSQNPRHKITKRGQNVTFRCDPISEHNRLYWYRQTLGQGPEFLTYFQNEAQLEKSRLLSDRFSAERPKGSFSTLEIQRTEQGDSAMYLCASSLERQFTGELFFGEGSRLTVL.

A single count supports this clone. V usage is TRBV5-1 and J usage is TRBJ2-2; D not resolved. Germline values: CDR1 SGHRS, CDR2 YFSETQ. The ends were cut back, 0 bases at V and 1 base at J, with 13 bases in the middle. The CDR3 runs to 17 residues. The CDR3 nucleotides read TGCGCCAGCAGCTTGGGCCAAAGAATCCTGAACACCGGGGAGCTGTTTTTT. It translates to CASSLGQRILNTGELFF.

CDR3 DNA sequence: TGTGCCAGCTTACCCATTCGGGGGACCGGGGAGCTGTTTTTT. This codes for CASLPIRGTGELFF. J is TRBJ2-2 and V is TRBV2, with D maybe TRBD2 (6 bases). This CDR3 has 14 amino acids. Germline CDR1 SNHLY, CDR2 FYNNEI. V gave up 8 bases and J gave up 5 bases, with 15 bases separating them.

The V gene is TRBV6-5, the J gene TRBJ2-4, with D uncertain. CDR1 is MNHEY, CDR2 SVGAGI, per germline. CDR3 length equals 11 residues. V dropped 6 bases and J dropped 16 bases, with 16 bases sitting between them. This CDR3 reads CASSRPPAQYF. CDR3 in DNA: TGTGCCAGCAGCAGACCCCCGGCCCAATACTTC.

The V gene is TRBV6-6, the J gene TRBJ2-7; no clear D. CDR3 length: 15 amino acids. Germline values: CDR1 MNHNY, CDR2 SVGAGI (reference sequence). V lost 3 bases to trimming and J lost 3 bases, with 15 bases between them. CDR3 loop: CASSYISQHNYEQYF. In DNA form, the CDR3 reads TGTGCCAGCAGTTATATTTCGCAGCACAACTACGAGCAGTACTTC.

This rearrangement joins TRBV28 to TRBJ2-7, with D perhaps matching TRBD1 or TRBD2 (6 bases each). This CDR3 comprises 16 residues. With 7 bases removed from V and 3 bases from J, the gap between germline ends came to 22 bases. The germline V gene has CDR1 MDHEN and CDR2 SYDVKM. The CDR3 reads CASTPRGLGGDYEQYF. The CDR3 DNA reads TGTGCCAGCACCCCTCGGGGTTTGGGGGGCGACTACGAGCAGTACTTC.

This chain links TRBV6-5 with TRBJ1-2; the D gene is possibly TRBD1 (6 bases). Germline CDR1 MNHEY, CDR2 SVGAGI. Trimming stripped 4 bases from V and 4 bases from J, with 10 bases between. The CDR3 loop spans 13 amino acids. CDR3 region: CASSSGQSYGYTF. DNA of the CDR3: TGTGCCAGCAGTTCCGGACAGAGCTATGGCTACACCTTC.

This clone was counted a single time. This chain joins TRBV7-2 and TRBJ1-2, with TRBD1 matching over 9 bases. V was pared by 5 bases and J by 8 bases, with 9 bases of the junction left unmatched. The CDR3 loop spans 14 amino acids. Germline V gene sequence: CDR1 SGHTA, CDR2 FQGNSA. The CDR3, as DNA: TGTGCCAGCAGCCCCCTACAGGGGGCAGGAGGCTACACCTTC. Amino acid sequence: CASSPLQGAGGYTF. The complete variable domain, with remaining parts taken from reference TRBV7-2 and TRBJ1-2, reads GAGVSQSPSNKVTEKGKDVELRCDPISGHTALYWYRQSLGQGLEFLIYFQGNSAPDKSGLPSDRFSAERTGGSVSTLTIQRTQQEDSAVYLCASSPLQGAGGYTFGSGTRLTVV.

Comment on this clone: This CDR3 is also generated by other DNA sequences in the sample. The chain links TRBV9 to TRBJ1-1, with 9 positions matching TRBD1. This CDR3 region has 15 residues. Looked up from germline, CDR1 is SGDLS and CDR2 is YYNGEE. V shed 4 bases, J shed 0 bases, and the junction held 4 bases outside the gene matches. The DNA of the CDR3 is TGTGCCAGCAGCCCTCGACAGGGGGTGAACACTGAAGCTTTCTTT. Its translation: CASSPRQGVNTEAFF.

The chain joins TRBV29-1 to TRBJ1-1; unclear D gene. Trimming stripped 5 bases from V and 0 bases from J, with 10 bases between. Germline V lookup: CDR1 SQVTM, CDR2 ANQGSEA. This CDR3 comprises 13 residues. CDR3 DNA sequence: TGCAGCGTTCGGGAAGCCATGAACACTGAAGCTTTCTTT. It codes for CSVREAMNTEAFF.

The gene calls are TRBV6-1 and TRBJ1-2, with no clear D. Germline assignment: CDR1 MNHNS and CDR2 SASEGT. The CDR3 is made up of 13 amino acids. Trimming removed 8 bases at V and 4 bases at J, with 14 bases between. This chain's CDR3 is CASSSGIGYGYTF. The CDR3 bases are TGTGCCAGCTCTTCGGGGATCGGCTATGGCTACACCTTC.

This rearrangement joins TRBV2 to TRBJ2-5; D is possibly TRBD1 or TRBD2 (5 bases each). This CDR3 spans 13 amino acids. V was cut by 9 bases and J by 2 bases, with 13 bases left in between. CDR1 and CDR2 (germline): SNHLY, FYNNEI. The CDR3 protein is CASGRGPQETQYF. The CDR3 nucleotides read TGTGCCAGTGGACGGGGACCGCAAGAGACCCAGTACTTC.

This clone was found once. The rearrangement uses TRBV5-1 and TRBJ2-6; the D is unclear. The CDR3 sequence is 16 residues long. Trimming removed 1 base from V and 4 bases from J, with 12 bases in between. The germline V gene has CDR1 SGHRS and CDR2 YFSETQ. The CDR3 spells CASSLNGLPGANVLTF. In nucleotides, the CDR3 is TGCGCCAGCAGCTTGAACGGCCTTCCAGGGGCCAACGTCCTGACTTTC.

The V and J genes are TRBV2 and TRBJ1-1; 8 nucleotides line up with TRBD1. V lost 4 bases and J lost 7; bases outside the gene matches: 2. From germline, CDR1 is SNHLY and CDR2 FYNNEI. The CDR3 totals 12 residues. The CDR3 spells CASSGQGHEAFF. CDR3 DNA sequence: TGTGCCAGCAGTGGACAGGGGCATGAAGCTTTCTTT.

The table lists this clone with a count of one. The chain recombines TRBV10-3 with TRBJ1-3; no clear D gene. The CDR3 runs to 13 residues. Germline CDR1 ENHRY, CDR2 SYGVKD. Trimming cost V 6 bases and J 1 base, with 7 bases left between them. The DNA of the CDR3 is TGTGCCATCAGGGAGGGATCTGGAAACACCATATATTTT. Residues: CAIREGSGNTIYF.

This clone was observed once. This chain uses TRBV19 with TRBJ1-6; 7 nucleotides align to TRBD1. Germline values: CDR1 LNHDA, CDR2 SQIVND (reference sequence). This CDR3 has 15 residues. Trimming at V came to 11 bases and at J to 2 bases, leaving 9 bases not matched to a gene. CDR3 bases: TGTGCCTCTTCCGAGGGGGCTGCCTATAATTCACCCCTCCACTTT. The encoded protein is CASSEGAAYNSPLHF.

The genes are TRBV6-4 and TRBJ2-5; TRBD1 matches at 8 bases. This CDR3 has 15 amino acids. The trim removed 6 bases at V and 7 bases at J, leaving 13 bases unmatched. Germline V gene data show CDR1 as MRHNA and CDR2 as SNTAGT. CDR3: CASRGQGANLGTQYF. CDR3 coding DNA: TGTGCCAGCAGAGGACAGGGAGCGAATCTAGGGACCCAGTACTTC.

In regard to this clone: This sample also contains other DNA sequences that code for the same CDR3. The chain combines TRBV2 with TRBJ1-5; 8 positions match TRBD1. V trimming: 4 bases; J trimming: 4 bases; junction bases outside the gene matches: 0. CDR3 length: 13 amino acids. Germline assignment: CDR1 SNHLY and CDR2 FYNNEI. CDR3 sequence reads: CASSGQGNQPQHF. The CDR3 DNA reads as TGTGCCAGCAGTGGACAGGGGAATCAGCCCCAGCATTTT.

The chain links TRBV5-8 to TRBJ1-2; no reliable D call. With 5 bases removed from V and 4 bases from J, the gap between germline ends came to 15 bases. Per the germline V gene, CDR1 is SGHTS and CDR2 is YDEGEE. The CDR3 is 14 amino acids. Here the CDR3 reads CASSQGTASYGYTF. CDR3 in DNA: TGTGCCAGCAGTCAAGGAACGGCAAGCTATGGCTACACCTTC.

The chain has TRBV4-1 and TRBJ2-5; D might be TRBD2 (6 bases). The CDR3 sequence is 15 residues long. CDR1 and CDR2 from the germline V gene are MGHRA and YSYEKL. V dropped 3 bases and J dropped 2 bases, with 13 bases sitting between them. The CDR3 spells CASSHPGTLQETQYF. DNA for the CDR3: TGCGCCAGCAGCCATCCCGGGACTTTACAAGAGACCCAGTACTTC.